Listed here are 16 T cell receptor beta chains from one sample, sequenced in a study of T cell responses to AZD1222 COVID-19 vaccine. Profiled with immunoSEQ multiplex PCR; TCRdb holds only in-frame clones, not every one. The sample has tens of thousands of clones, 89% seen once. The sequenced sample was peripheral blood, obtained 28 days after the second AZD1222 dose. The receptors come from an adult who received the AZD1222 COVID-19 vaccine.

The chain links TRBV7-9 to TRBJ2-1, with a tentative D call TRBD2 (5 bases). Trimming took off 4 bases at V and 4 bases at J, with 8 bases between the two ends. CDR3 size: 13 residues. Germline CDR1 SEHNR, CDR2 FQNEAQ (reference sequence). This chain's CDR3 is CASSSGVYNEQFF. CDR3 sequence (DNA): TGTGCCAGCAGCTCCGGGGTATACAATGAGCAGTTCTTC.

V and J are TRBV28 and TRBJ2-6, with a possible D match to TRBD2 (5 bases). V lost 7 bases and J lost 0, with 16 bases in between. The germline CDR1 and CDR2 sequences are MDHEN and SYDVKM. The CDR3 covers 17 residues. CDR3 in DNA: TGTGCCAGCACCCACTCCGGGATCCTCTCTGGGGCCAACGTCCTGACTTTC. This codes for CASTHSGILSGANVLTF.

This clone has more than one count but fewer than ten. CDR3 bases: TGTGCCAGCAGTGAATACGCCCCCGGCGGGTCTGGGGCCAACGTCCTGACTTTC. This translates into CASSEYAPGGSGANVLTF. The genes are TRBV25-1 and TRBJ2-6; D might be TRBD2 (5 bases). This CDR3 spans 18 amino acids. Germline V gene sequence: CDR1 MGHDK, CDR2 SYGVNS. Trimming took 0 bases from V and 1 from J, leaving 13 bases between them. Variable domain in full (rest from reference TRBV25-1 and TRBJ2-6): EADIYQTPRYLVIGTGKKITLECSQTMGHDKMYWYQQDPGMELHLIHYSYGVNSTEKGDLSSESTVSRIRTEHFPLTLESARPSHTSQYLCASSEYAPGGSGANVLTFGAGSRLTVL.

The chain is built from TRBV3-1 (or the pseudogene TRBV3-2) and TRBJ1-3, with a tentative D call TRBD1 (5 bases). The CDR3 consists of 16 residues. CDR1 LGHDT and CDR2 YNNKEL come from the germline V gene (reference sequence). V was pared by 4 bases and J by 0 bases, with 13 bases between. CDR3: CASSPYPRVSGNTIYF. The CDR3, as DNA: TGTGCCAGCAGCCCTTATCCCAGGGTCTCTGGAAACACCATATATTTT.

The chain couples TRBV3-1 (or the pseudogene TRBV3-2) to TRBJ2-7; possibly TRBD1 or TRBD2 for D (5 bases each). Germline lookup yields CDR1 LGHDT and CDR2 YNNKEL (reference sequence). This CDR3 region has 16 residues. V lost 1 base, J lost 3 bases, and 16 bases lay in between. CDR3 nucleotide sequence: TGTGCCAGCAGCCAAGGGGCCGTGGGGGAGAGCTACGAGCAGTACGTC. It encodes CASSQGAVGESYEQYV.

The DNA of the CDR3 is TGCGCCAGCAGCTCCAGGACGGGGAACACTGAAGCTTTCTTT. It encodes CASSSRTGNTEAFF. The J gene is TRBJ1-1, the V gene TRBV5-1, with no clear D. CDR1 is SGHRS and CDR2 is YFSETQ in the germline V gene. V was clipped by 3 bases and J by 1 base, with 10 bases between them. This CDR3 region has 14 residues.

V is TRBV2 and J is TRBJ2-1; D might be TRBD1 (6 bases). The CDR3 has 12 residues. In germline, CDR1 is SNHLY, CDR2 FYNNEI. Trimming removed 7 bases from V and 3 bases from J, with 7 bases in between. The CDR3 DNA reads as TGTGCCAGCAAGACAGGCTACAATGAGCAGTTCTTC. Translating it yields CASKTGYNEQFF.

CDR3 residues: CASSILGSEAFF. CDR3 DNA sequence: TGTGCCAGTAGTATTCTGGGGAGTGAAGCTTTCTTT. This sequence joins TRBV19 and TRBJ1-1; D call uncertain. CDR3 size: 12 residues. Trimming stripped 3 bases from V and 7 bases from J, with 9 bases between. CDR1 and CDR2 from the germline V gene are LNHDA and SQIVND (reference sequence).

This clone appeared a few times. The chain employs TRBV6-4 and TRBJ1-1; TRBD1 might be the D (5 bases). The germline V gene encodes CDR1 MRHNA and CDR2 SNTAGT. The germline V and J ends were trimmed by 4 bases and 1 base, with 10 bases remaining between them. The CDR3 extends over 14 amino acids. The CDR3 coding sequence is TGTGCCAGCAGTGTGACAGACCAGAACACTGAAGCTTTCTTT. Translation gives CASSVTDQNTEAFF.

J is TRBJ2-2 and V is TRBV5-1, with TRBD2 matching 11 bases. The CDR3 spans 16 residues. V lost 4 bases and J lost 4; bases outside the gene matches: 6. Germline values: CDR1 SGHRS, CDR2 YFSETQ. The CDR3 nucleotides read TGCGCCAGCAGCGGTACTAGCGGGAGAGGCACCGGGGAGCTGTTTTTT. It is translated as CASSGTSGRGTGELFF.

The J gene is TRBJ1-6, the V gene TRBV19, with 9 bases matching TRBD1. The CDR3 runs to 17 residues. Looked up from germline, CDR1 is LNHDA and CDR2 is SQIVND (reference sequence). V lost 6 bases, J lost 9 bases, and 15 bases stayed unmatched. CDR3 nucleotide sequence: TGTGCCAGTAGCCAACCGGGGGGGACAGGGTTCAGTTCACCCCTCCACTTT. Amino acid sequence: CASSQPGGTGFSSPLHF.

The gene calls are TRBV6-5 and TRBJ1-6; D gene uncertain. Germline V gene data show CDR1 as MNHEY and CDR2 as SVGAGI. Trimming removed 6 bases from V and 5 bases from J, with 8 bases in between. CDR3 length equals 13 residues. In nucleotides, the CDR3 is TGTGCCAGCAGCATAGGGAATAATTCACCCCTCCACTTT. Amino acid sequence: CASSIGNNSPLHF.

The chain links TRBV10-3 to TRBJ2-5, with 7 nucleotides matching TRBD2. The junction had 9 bases not matched to a gene; V was cut back by 4 bases and J by 1 base. CDR1 and CDR2 (germline): ENHRY, SYGVKD. This CDR3 region has 16 residues. CDR3 amino acids: CAISGTLSGVQETQYF. The CDR3 DNA sequence: TGTGCCATCAGTGGGACTCTCAGCGGGGTCCAAGAGACCCAGTACTTC.

The gene calls are TRBV6-2 or TRBV6-3 and TRBJ1-2; 8 bases align to TRBD1. The CDR3 contains 16 residues. Germline V CDR1 and CDR2: MNHEY, SVGEGT. V was pared by 2 bases and J by 3 bases, with 8 bases of the junction left unmatched. The chain's CDR3 is CASSYDQGAIDYGYTF. The CDR3 DNA reads TGTGCCAGCAGTTACGATCAGGGGGCGATTGACTATGGCTACACCTTC.

V is TRBV6-4 and J is TRBJ1-5; TRBD1 is a possible D gene (5 bases). The CDR3 runs to 15 residues. Per germline, CDR1 MRHNA and CDR2 SNTAGT. V was shortened by 5 bases and J by 7 bases, with 18 bases between the two germline ends. DNA for the CDR3: TGTGCCAGCAGTCCCCTCACTCTCCGGGGGCAGCCCCAGCATTTT. Amino acids: CASSPLTLRGQPQHF.

The gene calls are TRBV27 and TRBJ2-7, with 13 bases that match TRBD2. There are 15 residues in the CDR3. Germline CDR1 and CDR2: MNHEY and SMNVEV (reference sequence). The ends lost 4 bases at V and 2 bases at J; junction bases unmatched: 2. This chain's CDR3 is CASSSTSGGAYEQYF. CDR3 DNA: TGTGCCAGCAGTTCTACTAGCGGGGGGGCCTACGAGCAGTACTTC.